Below are 29 T cell receptor beta chains sequenced from a single sample in a study of blood T cell repertoires in COVID-19. Method: immunoSEQ multiplex PCR; TCRdb's copy keeps in-frame clones and lacks some. The sample lists approximately 100,000 clones, around four fifths occurring once. The sample taken for sequencing was peripheral blood. All receptors come from a woman aged 60-75 years with acute or convalescent COVID-19.

The chain couples TRBV6-5 to TRBJ2-7, with D maybe TRBD2 (5 bases). The CDR3 has 12 residues. The V gene's germline CDR1 is MNHEY and CDR2 SVGAGI. Trimming shortened V by 8 bases and J by 2 bases, and 10 bases separated the two germline ends. CDR3 nucleotides: TGTGCCAGCGGCGGGTCGGCCTACGAGCAGTACTTC. It specifies CASGGSAYEQYF.

This chain connects TRBV3-1 (or the pseudogene TRBV3-2) to TRBJ2-4, with TRBD2 matching over 10 bases. The CDR3 has 16 amino acids. Trimming removed 1 base from V and 3 bases from J; junction bases left unmatched: 3. Per the germline V gene, CDR1 is LGHDT and CDR2 is YNNKEL (reference sequence). This CDR3 reads CASSQGTSGHKNIQYF. The CDR3 bases are TGTGCCAGCAGCCAAGGGACTAGCGGACACAAAAACATTCAGTACTTC.

The gene calls are TRBV6-6 and TRBJ2-3, with 7 nucleotides matching TRBD2. The CDR3 totals 15 residues. In germline, CDR1 is MNHNY, CDR2 SVGAGI (reference sequence). Trimming took 6 bases from V and 5 from J; bases not matched to a gene: 11. In DNA, the CDR3 is TGTGCCAGCAGGCATCAGACTAGCCAAGTAGATACGCAGTATTTT. It codes for CASRHQTSQVDTQYF.

This rearrangement joins TRBV3-1 (or the pseudogene TRBV3-2) to TRBJ2-5; weak D call: TRBD2 (6 bases). Trimming pared 1 base from V and 5 bases from J, leaving 14 bases between. Per the germline V gene, CDR1 is LGHDT and CDR2 is YNNKEL (reference sequence). The CDR3 loop spans 15 amino acids. The CDR3 DNA follows: TGTGCCAGCAGCCAAGGGTTCTCGGGGGTGGAGACCCAGTACTTC. This translates into CASSQGFSGVETQYF.

The chain couples TRBV10-3 to TRBJ2-1; maybe TRBD2 (6 bases). Trimming removed 11 bases from V and 3 bases from J, with 17 bases in between. The CDR3 runs to 14 residues. CDR1 and CDR2 (germline): ENHRY, SYGVKD. The CDR3 region has the DNA TGTGCCTCCGCCGCCGGGGGTCTCTACAATGAGCAGTTCTTC. Translation gives CASAAGGLYNEQFF.

The genes are TRBV6-5 and TRBJ1-6, with 10 nucleotides matching TRBD1. The CDR3 length is 14 residues. V gave up 6 bases and J gave up 10 bases; unmatched junction bases: 6. Germline V lookup: CDR1 MNHEY, CDR2 SVGAGI. CDR3: CASRLDRGQSPLHF. The CDR3 bases are TGTGCCAGCAGACTTGACAGGGGGCAATCACCCCTCCACTTT.

The chain is built from TRBV7-2 and TRBJ2-3; 7 bases line up with TRBD2. The J segment lost 1 base and the V segment lost 5 bases, leaving 6 bases of the junction unmatched. Germline V gives CDR1 SGHTA, CDR2 FQGNSA. The CDR3 has 15 amino acids. The CDR3 here is CASSNLLAGTDTQYF. The DNA of the CDR3 is TGTGCCAGCAGCAACCTGCTAGCGGGCACAGATACGCAGTATTTT.

This rearrangement joins TRBV3-1 (or the pseudogene TRBV3-2) to TRBJ1-5; D may be TRBD1 (6 bases). V was trimmed by 1 base and J by 6 bases, leaving 16 bases between them. This CDR3 region has 16 residues. In germline, CDR1 is LGHDT, CDR2 YNNKEL (reference sequence). CDR3 nucleotide sequence: TGTGCCAGCAGCCAAGTTTGCAGGTTAGGGGGTCAGCCCCAGCATTTT. Residues: CASSQVCRLGGQPQHF.

CDR3 in amino acids: CATSIDYSNQPQHF. CDR3 bases: TGTGCCACCTCAATAGACTATAGCAATCAGCCCCAGCATTTT. V and J are TRBV19 and TRBJ1-5, with D hard to call. V lost 10 bases and J 0 bases, leaving 13 bases between the germline ends. This CDR3 is built from 14 residues. Germline V gene data show CDR1 as LNHDA and CDR2 as SQIVND (reference sequence).

The V gene is TRBV6-1, the J gene TRBJ1-6; D perhaps matches TRBD1 (5 bases). CDR1 and CDR2 from the germline V gene are MNHNS and SASEGT. Between the trimmed V and J ends, which lost 2 bases and 4 bases, there was a span of 6 bases. CDR3 size: 14 residues. Written as DNA, the CDR3 is TGTGCCAGCAGTGAACAGGGATATAATTCACCCCTCCACTTT. It codes for CASSEQGYNSPLHF.

The V call is TRBV25-1, the J call TRBJ2-2; 7 bases map to TRBD1. V lost 4 bases to trimming and J lost 0 bases; unmatched junction nucleotides: 8. CDR3 length: 17 amino acids. CDR1 is MGHDK and CDR2 is SYGVNS in the germline V gene. CDR3 protein: CASSGSPGQPNTGELFF. The CDR3 DNA reads as TGTGCCAGCAGTGGATCACCGGGACAGCCGAACACCGGGGAGCTGTTTTTT.

The rearrangement uses TRBV4-3 and TRBJ1-6; possible D gene TRBD1, 5 bases. CDR1 is LGHNA, CDR2 YSLEER, per germline. With 0 bases removed from V and 8 bases from J, the gap between germline ends came to 17 bases. The CDR3 consists of 17 residues. The CDR3 protein is CASSQDGPETAYSPLHF. For the CDR3, the DNA is TGCGCCAGCAGCCAAGACGGCCCCGAGACAGCCTATTCACCCCTCCACTTT.

The V gene is TRBV7-2, the J gene TRBJ1-4; TRBD1 is a possible D gene (6 bases). Between the trimmed V and J ends, which lost 1 base and 7 bases, there was a span of 16 bases. Germline CDR1 and CDR2: SGHTA and FQGNSA. This CDR3 contains 16 residues. The CDR3: CASSLDSPGGGEKLFF. CDR3 DNA sequence: TGTGCCAGCAGCTTAGATAGTCCGGGAGGGGGTGAAAAACTGTTTTTT.

This chain joins TRBV30 and TRBJ2-5, with 12 positions matching TRBD1. J gave up 1 base and V 3 bases, and 3 bases lay outside the gene matches. The CDR3 has 15 amino acids. From germline, CDR1 is GTSNPN and CDR2 SVGIG (reference sequence). As DNA, the CDR3 is TGTGCCTGGAGCCTGGGACAGGGGGCCCAAGAGACCCAGTACTTC. Its translation: CAWSLGQGAQETQYF.

The sample holds one count of this clone. This rearrangement joins TRBV11-2 to TRBJ1-5, with no clear D. The V gene lost 1 base and the J gene lost 1 base, with 5 bases spanning the gap. This CDR3 comprises 14 residues. Per germline, CDR1 SGHAT and CDR2 FQNNGV. The CDR3 nucleotides are TGTGCCAGCAGCTTAGGCGGGAGCAATCAGCCCCAGCATTTT. Translating it yields CASSLGGSNQPQHF. The full variable domain, its missing parts supplied by reference TRBV11-2 and TRBJ1-5, is EAGVAQSPRYKIIEKRQSVAFWCNPISGHATLYWYQQILGQGPKLLIQFQNNGVVDDSQLPKDRFSAERLKGVDSTLKIQPAKLEDSAVYLCASSLGGSNQPQHFGDGTRLSIL.

The chain employs TRBV7-2 and TRBJ1-4; D may be TRBD1 (6 bases). There are 14 residues in the CDR3. Trimming took 6 bases from V and 8 from J, leaving 16 bases between them. Germline loops: CDR1 SGHTA, CDR2 FQGNSA. Written as DNA, the CDR3 is TGTGCCAGCAGTAAAACAGGGCTACAAGAAAAACTGTTTTTT. Translating it yields CASSKTGLQEKLFF.

The chain has TRBV7-9 and TRBJ1-1, with a tentative D call TRBD1 (5 bases). The CDR3 is 13 residues long. The germline V gene encodes CDR1 SEHNR and CDR2 FQNEAQ (reference sequence). V shed 3 bases and J shed 4 bases, with 9 bases lying between them. DNA for the CDR3: TGTGCCAGCAGCTTTCAGGGCGCCACTGAAGCTTTCTTT. This gives the protein CASSFQGATEAFF.

This rearrangement joins TRBV12-5 to TRBJ1-4; perhaps TRBD1 as D (6 bases). Germline CDR1 and CDR2: LGHNT and FRNRAP. This CDR3 is built from 17 residues. V shed 2 bases and J shed 8 bases, with 21 bases lying between them. The CDR3: CASGLLVRGGQREKLFF. The CDR3, as DNA: TGTGCTAGTGGTTTGTTGGTACGGGGGGGGCAAAGGGAAAAACTGTTTTTT.

The CDR3 bases are TGTGCCAGCAGCCAAGACCTCATTCCGGGACAGGGGGCCTATGGCTACACCTTC. This encodes CASSQDLIPGQGAYGYTF. V is TRBV3-1 (or the pseudogene TRBV3-2) and J is TRBJ1-2; the match to TRBD1 covers 12 bases. Germline V lookup: CDR1 LGHDT, CDR2 YNNKEL (reference sequence). Trimming at V came to 0 bases and at J to 4 bases, leaving 9 bases not matched to a gene. CDR3 length equals 18 residues.

This rearrangement joins TRBV28 to TRBJ1-3; D not certain. CDR1 and CDR2 (germline): MDHEN, SYDVKM. The CDR3 has 14 residues. The germline V and J ends were trimmed by 6 bases and 1 base, with 10 bases remaining between them. CDR3 sequence reads: CASRSSVSGNTIYF. Written as DNA, the CDR3 is TGTGCCAGCAGGTCGAGCGTGTCTGGAAACACCATATATTTT.

The chain carries TRBV5-6 and TRBJ1-2, with 9 positions matching TRBD1. Germline V gives CDR1 SGHDT, CDR2 YYEEEE. The V gene end was trimmed by 4 bases and the J gene end by 5 bases; junction bases not matched to a gene: 9. The CDR3 has 15 amino acids. The CDR3 sequence is CASSLGTGKGYGYTF. CDR3 nucleotide sequence: TGTGCCAGCAGCCTAGGGACAGGGAAGGGGTATGGCTACACCTTC.

The chain combines TRBV7-9 with TRBJ1-4; possibly TRBD1 for D (6 bases). The germline V gene has CDR1 SEHNR and CDR2 FQNEAQ (reference sequence). The V and J ends lost 1 base and 3 bases respectively, with 6 bases between them. CDR3 length: 14 amino acids. The CDR3: CASSLGQANEKLFF. The CDR3 DNA reads TGTGCCAGCAGCTTAGGACAGGCTAATGAAAAACTGTTTTTT.

The genes are TRBV18 and TRBJ1-5; a weak D match, TRBD1 (5 bases). Germline V gene data show CDR1 as KGHSH and CDR2 as LQKENI. V was shortened by 8 bases and J by 4 bases, with 12 bases between the two germline ends. This CDR3 spans 13 amino acids. CDR3 nucleotide sequence: TGTGCCAGCCAAAACGACAGAAATCAGCCCCAGCATTTT. Its translation: CASQNDRNQPQHF.

The genes are TRBV19 and TRBJ2-1, with TRBD1 identical over 8 bases. CDR3 length: 17 amino acids. V trimming: 0 bases; J trimming: 5 bases; junction bases outside the gene matches: 9. The germline V gene has CDR1 LNHDA and CDR2 SQIVND (reference sequence). Here the CDR3 reads CASSIDRDRTADNEQFF. DNA for the CDR3: TGTGCCAGTAGTATAGATCGGGACAGGACGGCTGACAATGAGCAGTTCTTC.

The V call is TRBV12-3 or TRBV12-4, the J call TRBJ2-3, with no clear D. Trimming removed 4 bases from V and 4 bases from J, with 3 bases in between. The CDR3 loop spans 11 amino acids. CDR3 coding DNA: TGTGCCAGCAGTTCGGCAGATACGCAGTATTTT. It translates to CASSSADTQYF.

This chain connects TRBV4-2 to TRBJ1-5; 8 bases map to TRBD1. V lost 3 bases to trimming and J lost 0 bases; unmatched junction nucleotides: 7. Germline assignment: CDR1 LGHNA and CDR2 YNFKEQ. The CDR3 length is 17 residues. CDR3 residues: CASSQGQEAYSNQPQHF. The CDR3 coding sequence is TGTGCCAGCAGCCAGGGACAGGAAGCTTATAGCAATCAGCCCCAGCATTTT.

The table lists this clone with many counts. The V gene is TRBV3-1 (or the pseudogene TRBV3-2), the J gene TRBJ2-5; a weak D match, TRBD2 (5 bases). Germline-derived CDR1 and CDR2 are LGHDT and YNNKEL (reference sequence). The CDR3 runs 15 residues. Trimming cost V 7 bases and J 5 bases, with 20 bases left between them. DNA of the CDR3: TGTGCCAGCACCCTCTCGGGAACCTATGGGGAGACCCAGTACTTC. Residues: CASTLSGTYGETQYF.

This clone came up a few times. The rearrangement uses TRBV29-1 and TRBJ1-4; D remains ambiguous. The CDR3 extends over 13 amino acids. Looked up from germline, CDR1 is SQVTM and CDR2 is ANQGSEA. Deletions cut 4 bases from V and 4 bases from J, with 10 bases between. For the CDR3, the DNA is TGCAGCGTTGGGCGGCAGAGTAATGAAAAACTGTTTTTT. Residues: CSVGRQSNEKLFF.

The V gene is TRBV7-2, the J gene TRBJ2-5, with TRBD1 as a possible D gene (6 bases). The V gene lost 5 bases and the J gene lost 5 bases, with 21 bases spanning the gap. Germline V gene data show CDR1 as SGHTA and CDR2 as FQGNSA. CDR3 length: 16 residues. CDR3: CASSPPGVRITETQYF. Written as DNA, the CDR3 is TGTGCCAGCAGCCCCCCAGGGGTTCGGATTACGGAGACCCAGTACTTC.